The rows below give T cell receptor beta chains drawn from one sample of a study of OX40 agonist ivuxolimab in advanced cancers. Profiling relied on immunoSEQ multiplex PCR, and the TCRdb table lists in-frame clones only, not all of them. The sample carries roughly 26,000 clones, 88% recorded once. The sequencing used CD4+ or CD8+ T cells sorted from blood, collected in a trial of the OX40 agonist ivuxolimab. These receptors all stem from an adult with an advanced solid tumor such as melanoma, head and neck, liver or kidney cancer. The CDR3 runs from the conserved cysteine through the conserved F or W. The D gene is left open where the match is weak. Size values are once, few and many counts, or a class for expanded clones, and some rows have none.

TRBV6-1	TRBD1	12	once	TRBJ1-1	CASKLQGAKAFF	TGTGCCAGCAAATTACAGGGGGCTAAAGCTTTCTTT
TRBV27	NA	13	NA	TRBJ2-7	CASSLGQPYEQYF	TGTGCCAGCAGTTTAGGACAGCCCTACGAGCAGTACTTC
TRBV9	NA	12	large	TRBJ1-1	CASSDPKGEAFF	TGTGCCAGCTCAGATCCTAAGGGAGAAGCTTTCTTT
TRBV5-1	NA	13	NA	TRBJ2-7	CASSLGGIYEQYF	TGCGCCAGCAGCTTGGGTGGGATTTACGAGCAGTACTTC
TRBV7-9	NA	15	NA	TRBJ2-7	CASSHREDDYYEQYF	TGTGCCAGCAGTCATAGGGAGGACGACTACTACGAGCAGTACTTC
TRBV4-1	TRBD2	15	NA	TRBJ2-1	CASSRTSGLYNEQFF	TGCGCCAGCAGCCGAACTAGCGGCCTCTACAATGAGCAGTTCTTC
TRBV19	TRBD1	15	few	TRBJ2-2	CASSSGTGETGELFF	TGTGCCAGTAGTTCCGGGACAGGCGAGACCGGGGAGCTGTTTTTT
TRBV5-1	TRBD1	17	NA	TRBJ2-3	CASSSEPGTGKTDTQYF	TGCGCCAGCAGCTCCGAACCCGGGACAGGGAAAACAGATACGCAGTATTTT
TRBV10-3	TRBD1	13	NA	TRBJ2-7	CAISGGQAYEQYF	TGTGCCATCAGTGGGGGACAGGCTTACGAGCAGTACTTC
TRBV5-6	NA	14	NA	TRBJ2-7	CASNPGSSTYEQYF	TGTGCCAGCAACCCCGGGAGCTCAACCTACGAGCAGTACTTC
TRBV19	TRBD1	13	NA	TRBJ1-2	CASKTGGNYGYTF	TGTGCCAGTAAGACAGGGGGTAACTATGGCTACACCTTC
TRBV14	NA	15	NA	TRBJ1-2	CASSQDNGVVHGYTF	TGTGCCAGCAGCCAAGATAACGGGGTGGTGCATGGCTACACCTTC
TRBV27	NA	16	NA	TRBJ1-5	CASSLLGAVSNQPQHF	TGTGCCAGCAGTTTATTAGGGGCGGTTAGCAATCAGCCCCAGCATTTT
TRBV27	NA	13	NA	TRBJ2-1	CASSLGIHNEQFF	TGTGCCAGCAGTTTAGGTATTCACAATGAGCAGTTCTTC
TRBV7-3	NA	15	NA	TRBJ1-1	CASSLTGGRFTEAFF	TGTGCCAGCAGCTTAACGGGCGGGAGGTTCACTGAAGCTTTCTTT
TRBV4-2	NA	15	NA	TRBJ1-5	CASSQDIGRDQPQHF	TGTGCCAGCAGCCAAGACATTGGGAGGGATCAGCCCCAGCATTTT
TRBV27	NA	12	NA	TRBJ2-7	CASSRGAHEQYF	TGTGCCAGCAGTCGGGGTGCCCACGAGCAGTACTTC
TRBV28	NA	13	once	TRBJ2-2	CASRLPGAGELFF	TGTGCCAGCAGGCTCCCAGGGGCCGGGGAGCTGTTTTTT
TRBV27	NA	13	NA	TRBJ1-2	CASSPGGGEVYTF	TGTGCCAGCAGTCCCGGGGGCGGGGAGGTATACACCTTC
TRBV7-8	NA	14	NA	TRBJ2-5	CASSFTRGQETQYF	TGTGCCAGCAGCTTCACCCGAGGTCAAGAGACCCAGTACTTC
TRBV29-1	NA	15	NA	TRBJ2-6	CSVVGAASGANVLTF	TGCAGCGTTGTGGGGGCTGCATCTGGGGCCAACGTCCTGACTTTC
TRBV27	NA	15	NA	TRBJ1-2	CASSPLTSRTDSYTF	TGTGCCAGCAGTCCCCTAACGTCCAGAACCGATAGCTACACCTTC
TRBV7-9	TRBD2	17	NA	TRBJ2-3	CASSSRGSGGDTDTQYF	TGTGCCAGCAGCTCCCGGGGTAGCGGGGGGGACACAGATACGCAGTATTTT
TRBV7-3	NA	15	NA	TRBJ1-3	CASSYPGGSGNTIYF	TGTGCCAGCAGCTATCCCGGGGGCTCTGGAAACACCATATATTTT
TRBV6-4	NA	19	NA	TRBJ1-3	CASSLTEEYSLKTGNTIYF	TGTGCCAGCAGTCTGACGGAGGAGTACTCCCTCAAAACTGGAAACACCATATATTTT
TRBV10-3	NA	13	NA	TRBJ2-1	CAISSPAYNEQFF	TGTGCCATCAGTTCCCCAGCCTACAATGAGCAGTTCTTC
TRBV29-1	NA	14	NA	TRBJ2-1	CSVGSGAKSREQFF	TGCAGCGTTGGATCCGGGGCCAAGAGCAGGGAGCAGTTCTTC
TRBV7-6	TRBD1	15	NA	TRBJ2-3	CASSLEGARTDTQYF	TGTGCCAGCAGCTTAGAGGGGGCGCGTACAGATACGCAGTATTTT
TRBV2	TRBD1	13	NA	TRBJ2-7	CASTGTGAYEQYF	TGTGCCAGTACCGGGACAGGGGCTTACGAGCAGTACTTC
TRBV6-1	NA	13	NA	TRBJ2-1	CASSVGFYNEQFF	TGTGCCAGCAGTGTTGGATTTTACAATGAGCAGTTCTTC
TRBV7-9	TRBD1	14	NA	TRBJ2-1	CASSDTTGNNEQFF	TGTGCCAGCAGCGATACGACAGGGAACAATGAGCAGTTCTTC
TRBV7-9	NA	11	once	TRBJ1-2	CASSLAEGYTF	TGTGCCAGCAGCTTAGCAGAGGGCTACACCTTC
TRBV7-6	NA	14	NA	TRBJ1-3	CASSSIGPGNTIYF	TGTGCCAGCAGTTCTATCGGACCCGGAAACACCATATATTTT
TRBV11-2	NA	12	NA	TRBJ2-5	CASSATMRGQYF	TGTGCCAGCAGCGCGACGATGAGAGGCCAGTACTTC
TRBV19	TRBD1	16	NA	TRBJ1-5	CASSSPRGNSNQPQHF	TGTGCCAGTAGTAGCCCCAGGGGGAATAGCAATCAGCCCCAGCATTTT
TRBV27	NA	13	NA	TRBJ1-1	CASSLGGNTEAFF	TGTGCCAGCAGTTTGGGGGGGAACACTGAAGCTTTCTTT
TRBV6-4	TRBD2	16	NA	TRBJ2-3	CASSELAGGTTDTQYF	TGTGCCAGCAGTGAGCTAGCGGGAGGGACCACAGATACGCAGTATTTT
TRBV27	NA	13	NA	TRBJ1-4	CASSWDLNEKLFF	TGTGCCAGCAGTTGGGACCTTAATGAAAAACTGTTTTTT
TRBV6-6	NA	14	NA	TRBJ2-7	CASSYSTDSYEQYF	TGTGCCAGCAGTTACTCGACGGATTCCTACGAGCAGTACTTC
TRBV4-1	NA	17	NA	TRBJ2-2	CASSQDPRSAVTGELFF	TGCGCCAGCAGCCAAGATCCCCGGTCAGCCGTCACCGGGGAGCTGTTTTTT
TRBV9	TRBD1	14	NA	TRBJ2-5	CASSPDRAEETQYF	TGTGCCAGCAGCCCCGACAGGGCTGAAGAGACCCAGTACTTC
TRBV27	TRBD1	16	NA	TRBJ1-2	CASSPRAGGAHYGYTF	TGTGCCAGCAGTCCAAGAGCAGGGGGCGCTCACTATGGCTACACCTTC
TRBV6-6	TRBD1	15	once	TRBJ1-5	CASSYLGGADQPQHF	TGTGCCAGCAGTTACCTAGGGGGCGCGGATCAGCCCCAGCATTTT
TRBV28	TRBD1	19	NA	TRBJ2-4	CASSLRPGQTTPAKNIQYF	TGTGCCAGCAGTTTACGACCGGGACAGACTACCCCAGCCAAAAACATTCAGTACTTC
TRBV6-5	NA	14	once	TRBJ2-7	CASSYSTDSYEQYF	TGTGCCAGCAGTTACTCGACGGACTCCTACGAGCAGTACTTC
TRBV19	NA	14	few	TRBJ1-2	CASSINPGSYGYTF	TGTGCCAGTAGTATCAATCCAGGATCCTATGGCTACACCTTC
TRBV29-1	TRBD1	13	NA	TRBJ2-1	CSAEGTVSDEQFF	TGCAGCGCTGAGGGGACAGTGAGCGATGAGCAGTTCTTC
TRBV20-1	NA	11	NA	TRBJ1-2	CSAKGDYGYTF	TGCAGTGCTAAGGGGGACTATGGCTACACCTTC
TRBV30	TRBD2	17	NA	TRBJ2-7	CASSVSGVLSGSDEQYF	TGTGCCTCTTCGGTTAGCGGGGTCCTCTCGGGTTCGGACGAGCAGTACTTC
TRBV28	NA	15	NA	TRBJ1-1	CASSLGGEVGFEAFF	TGTGCCAGCAGTTTAGGGGGGGAAGTAGGATTTGAAGCTTTCTTT
TRBV2	NA	16	NA	TRBJ1-5	CASSPTHPAGDQPQHF	TGTGCCAGCAGCCCCACCCACCCGGCAGGGGATCAGCCCCAGCATTTT
TRBV6-5	NA	15	NA	TRBJ2-5	CASSYSPGSQETQYF	TGTGCCAGCAGTTACTCCCCGGGCAGTCAAGAGACCCAGTACTTC
TRBV5-4	NA	14	NA	TRBJ1-2	CASSLGTGTYGYTF	TGTGCCAGCAGCTTGGGTACAGGAACCTATGGCTACACCTTC